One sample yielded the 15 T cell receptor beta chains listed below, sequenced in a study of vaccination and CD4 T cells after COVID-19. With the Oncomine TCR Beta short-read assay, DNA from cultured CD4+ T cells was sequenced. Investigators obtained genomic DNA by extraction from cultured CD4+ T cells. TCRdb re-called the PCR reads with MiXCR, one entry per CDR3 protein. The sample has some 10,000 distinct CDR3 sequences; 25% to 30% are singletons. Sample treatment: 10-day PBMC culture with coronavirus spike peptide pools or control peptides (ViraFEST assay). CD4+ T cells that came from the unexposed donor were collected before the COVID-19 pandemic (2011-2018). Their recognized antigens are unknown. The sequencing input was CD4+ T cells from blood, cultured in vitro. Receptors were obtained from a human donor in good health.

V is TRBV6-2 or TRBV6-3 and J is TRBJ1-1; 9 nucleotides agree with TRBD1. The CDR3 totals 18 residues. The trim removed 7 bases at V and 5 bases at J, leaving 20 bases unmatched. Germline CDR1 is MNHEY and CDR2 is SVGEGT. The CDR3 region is CASTLRGVGTGKKTEAFF. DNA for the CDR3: TGTGCCAGCACCCTAAGAGGGGTGGGGACAGGGAAGAAGACTGAAGCTTTCTTT.

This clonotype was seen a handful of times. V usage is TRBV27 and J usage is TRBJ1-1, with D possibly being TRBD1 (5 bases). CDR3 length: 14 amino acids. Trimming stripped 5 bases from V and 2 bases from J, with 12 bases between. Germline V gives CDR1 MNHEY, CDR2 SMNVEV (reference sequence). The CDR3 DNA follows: TGTGCCAGCAGTAGGGGCCCAGACAACACTGAAGCTTTCTTT. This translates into CASSRGPDNTEAFF.

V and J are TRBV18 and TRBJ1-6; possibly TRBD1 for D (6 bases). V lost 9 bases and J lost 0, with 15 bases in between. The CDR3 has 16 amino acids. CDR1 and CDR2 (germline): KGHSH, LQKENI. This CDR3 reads CASIRGQSSYNSPLHF. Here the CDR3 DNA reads TGTGCCAGTATCAGGGGCCAAAGCTCCTATAATTCACCCCTCCACTTT. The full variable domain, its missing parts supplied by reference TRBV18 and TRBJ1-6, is NAGVMQNPRHLVRRRGQEARLRCSPMKGHSHVYWYRQLPEEGLKFMVYLQKENIIDESGMPKERFSAEFPKEGPSILRIQQVVRGDSAAYFCASIRGQSSYNSPLHFGNGTRLTVT.

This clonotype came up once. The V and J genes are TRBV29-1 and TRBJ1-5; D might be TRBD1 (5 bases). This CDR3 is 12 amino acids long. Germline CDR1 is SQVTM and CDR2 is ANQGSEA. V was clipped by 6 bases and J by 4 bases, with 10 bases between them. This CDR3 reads CSVTQGNQPQHF. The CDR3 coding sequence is TGCAGCGTCACCCAGGGTAATCAGCCCCAGCATTTT.

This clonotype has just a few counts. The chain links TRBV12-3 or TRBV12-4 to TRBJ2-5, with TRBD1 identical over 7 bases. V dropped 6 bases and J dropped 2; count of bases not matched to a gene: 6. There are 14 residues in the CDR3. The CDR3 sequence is CASSRDRAQETQYF. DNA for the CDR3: TGTGCCAGCAGCCGAGACAGGGCACAAGAGACCCAGTACTTC.

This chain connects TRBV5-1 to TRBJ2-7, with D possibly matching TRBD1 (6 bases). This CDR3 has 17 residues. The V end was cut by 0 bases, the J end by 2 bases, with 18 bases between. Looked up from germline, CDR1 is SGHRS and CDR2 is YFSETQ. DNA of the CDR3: TGCGCCAGCAGCTTGGCCATGAAGGTCGGGACAACCTACGAGCAGTACTTC. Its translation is CASSLAMKVGTTYEQYF.

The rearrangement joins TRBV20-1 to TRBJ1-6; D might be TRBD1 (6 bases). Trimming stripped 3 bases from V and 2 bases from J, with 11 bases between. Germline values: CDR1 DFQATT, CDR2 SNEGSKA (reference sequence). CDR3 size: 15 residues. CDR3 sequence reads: CSASVQGTYNSPLHF. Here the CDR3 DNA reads TGCAGTGCTAGCGTGCAGGGGACCTATAATTCACCCCTCCACTTT.

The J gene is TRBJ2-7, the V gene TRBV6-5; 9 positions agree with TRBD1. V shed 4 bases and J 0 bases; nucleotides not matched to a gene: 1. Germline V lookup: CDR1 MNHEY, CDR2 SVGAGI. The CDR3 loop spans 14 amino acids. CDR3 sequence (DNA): TGTGCCAGCAGTTGGGGACAGGGCTCCTACGAGCAGTACTTC. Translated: CASSWGQGSYEQYF.

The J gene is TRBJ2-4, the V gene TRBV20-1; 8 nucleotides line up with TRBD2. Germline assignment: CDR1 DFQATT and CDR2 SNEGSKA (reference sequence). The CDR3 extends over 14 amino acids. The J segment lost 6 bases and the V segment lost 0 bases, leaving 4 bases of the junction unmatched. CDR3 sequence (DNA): TGCAGTGCTAGAGAACAGCGGGAGCCAAACATTCAGTACTTC. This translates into CSAREQREPNIQYF.

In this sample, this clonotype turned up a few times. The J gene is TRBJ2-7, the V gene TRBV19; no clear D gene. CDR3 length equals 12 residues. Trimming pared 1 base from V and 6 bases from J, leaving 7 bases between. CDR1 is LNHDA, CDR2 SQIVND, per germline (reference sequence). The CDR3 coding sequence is TGTGCCAGTAGTATAGTGAAGTCCGAGCAGTACTTC. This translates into CASSIVKSEQYF.

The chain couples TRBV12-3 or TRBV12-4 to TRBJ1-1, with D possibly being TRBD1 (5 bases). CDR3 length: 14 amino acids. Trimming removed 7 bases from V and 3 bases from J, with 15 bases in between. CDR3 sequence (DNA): TGTGCCAGCATCCTGTCGGGGGGGTACACTGAAGCTTTCTTT. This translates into CASILSGGYTEAFF.

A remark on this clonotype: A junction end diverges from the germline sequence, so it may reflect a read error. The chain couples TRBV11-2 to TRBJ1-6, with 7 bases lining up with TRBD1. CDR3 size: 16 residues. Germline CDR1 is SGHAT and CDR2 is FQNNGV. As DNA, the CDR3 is TGTGCCAGTAGCTTAGTTTCGGGACAGCAAAATTCACCCCTCCACTTT. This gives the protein CASSLVSGQQNSPLHF.

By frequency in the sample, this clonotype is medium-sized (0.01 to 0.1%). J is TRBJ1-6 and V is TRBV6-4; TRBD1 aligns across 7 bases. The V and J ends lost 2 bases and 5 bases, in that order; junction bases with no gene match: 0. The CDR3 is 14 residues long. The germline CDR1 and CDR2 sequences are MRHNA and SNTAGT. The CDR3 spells CASSDGTDNSPLHF. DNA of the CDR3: TGTGCCAGCAGTGACGGGACAGATAATTCACCCCTCCACTTT.

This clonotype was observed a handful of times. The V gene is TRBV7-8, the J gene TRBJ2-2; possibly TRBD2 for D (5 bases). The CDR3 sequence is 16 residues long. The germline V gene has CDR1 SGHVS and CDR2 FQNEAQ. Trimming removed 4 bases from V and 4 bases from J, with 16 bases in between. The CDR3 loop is CASSYQVGEITGELFF. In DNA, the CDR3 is TGTGCCAGCAGCTATCAAGTGGGAGAGATCACCGGGGAGCTGTTTTTT.

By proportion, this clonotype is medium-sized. CDR3 in DNA: TGTGCCAGCAGCTTAGCCAGGCGGTCGACCTATGGCTACACCTTC. Translating it yields CASSLARRSTYGYTF. V and J are TRBV7-2 and TRBJ1-2; D is undetermined. Trimming pared 0 bases from V and 4 bases from J, leaving 12 bases between. From germline, CDR1 is SGHTA and CDR2 FQGNSA. This CDR3 has 15 amino acids.